A selection of T cell receptor beta chains follows, all from one sample in a study of metastatic and nonmetastatic thyroid tumors. MiXCR re-clonotyped the PCR reads for TCRdb. This sample has 20,000 to 25,000 clones, with around 20% found just once. The specimen sequenced was blood. Receptors originate from a female donor with papillary thyroid cancer or a benign thyroid nodule (not recorded which). Some clones in this sample may be carry-over from other donors' samples. Each CDR3 is given with its conserved first and last residue. The order of the fields is V gene, J gene, CDR3 protein.

V: TRBV20-1; J: TRBJ1-2; CDR3: CSARPMGHQNYGYTF
V: TRBV2; J: TRBJ1-5; CDR3: CASSEMDTEQHF
V: TRBV28; J: TRBJ2-5; CDR3: CASSPGQVQYF
V: TRBV10-1; J: TRBJ2-1; CDR3: CASSDTSGSYNEQFF
V: TRBV2; J: TRBJ2-7; CDR3: CASNGGIAQQYF
V: TRBV24-1; J: TRBJ2-1; CDR3: CATSDFNGGLDEQFF
V: TRBV4-2; J: TRBJ2-1; CDR3: CASSQDFGTIVGDEQFF
V: TRBV6-1; J: TRBJ2-7; CDR3: CASSSLANQYF
V: TRBV27; J: TRBJ2-1; CDR3: CASSLPHTGHYNEQFF
V: TRBV11-2; J: TRBJ2-5; CDR3: CASSLVGGGPAETQYF
V: TRBV27; J: TRBJ2-1; CDR3: CASSPGLAGVNEQFF
V: TRBV6-1; J: TRBJ2-2; CDR3: CASRGRQSGGESFF
V: TRBV28; J: TRBJ2-7; CDR3: CASSFRHGRDEQYF
V: TRBV4-2; J: TRBJ1-4; CDR3: CASSLDVTNEKLFF
V: TRBV27; J: TRBJ2-2; CDR3: CASSLGVDSTGELFF
V: TRBV19; J: TRBJ2-4; CDR3: CASSIDWGLAKNIQYF
V: TRBV19; J: TRBJ2-1; CDR3: CASSILRYNEQFF
V: TRBV7-9; J: TRBJ2-7; CDR3: CASSSPGQGIREQYF
V: TRBV10-1; J: TRBJ2-1; CDR3: CASSEGQGGEQFF